This record looks at one TCR beta chain sequence and its context. Its specificity is unknown. RNA, at 0.5 to 1 ug, was reverse transcribed with random hexamers. Multiplex immunoSEQ PCR targeted 54 Vbeta and 13 Jbeta TCR beta segments. From the immunoSEQ multiplex PCR reads, TCRdb called clonotypes with MiXCR, one entry per CDR3 protein. The sample consists of over 120,000 distinct CDR3 sequences, roughly 94% of them appearing once. The data belong to a study of CD8 T cells in Susac syndrome. Study-wide findings and caveats: The study conceded that its TCR sequencing and HLA analysis involved relatively few individuals.

Sequencing targeted TCR beta in blood CD8+ and CD4+ T cells. Healthy donors served as age- and sex-matched controls. The TCR originated in a human donor in good health. The sample comprised CD4+ T cells from PBMCs.

CDR3 sequence: CASSSPGLGRGEQYF. The CDR3 DNA reads TGTGCCAGCAGTTCACCGGGACTAGGGCGGGGCGAGCAGTACTTC. V usage is TRBV27 and J usage is TRBJ2-7, with TRBD2 matching over 8 bases. Germline-derived CDR1 and CDR2 are MNHEY and SMNVEV (reference sequence). CDR3 length: 15 residues. V lost 4 bases to trimming and J lost 6 bases; unmatched junction nucleotides: 11.